The 3 T cell receptor beta chains in this list originate from one sample, sequenced in a study of T-cell memory formation after mild COVID-19. TCRdb used MiXCR to reprocess the 5' RACE reads, holding one entry per CDR3 protein. Counted here are fewer than 500,000 distinct CDR3 sequences, approximately 23% occurring once; the ten biggest clones make up roughly an eighth. What was sequenced was PBMCs or a T cell subset sorted from them (not recorded which). These TCRs come from an adult woman who had mild COVID-19 (a few samples of this study predate the infection). Cell type and time point are not known.

Only a few counts were recorded for this clonotype. The chain's CDR3 is CASRRDGTSGGQETQYF. Here the CDR3 DNA reads TGTGCCAGCAGGAGAGATGGGACTAGCGGGGGACAAGAGACCCAGTACTTC. This sequence joins TRBV12-3 or TRBV12-4 and TRBJ2-5, with 14 bases identical to TRBD2. The CDR3 contains 17 residues. Trimming took 6 bases from V and 2 from J; bases not matched to a gene: 8.

V and J are TRBV5-6 and TRBJ1-5; perhaps TRBD1 as D (6 bases). Germline loops: CDR1 SGHDT, CDR2 YYEEEE. V dropped 1 base and J dropped 6 bases, with 14 bases sitting between them. This CDR3 is built from 15 residues. The CDR3 coding sequence is TGTGCCAGCAGCTTGTATTACAGGGAGTCTCAGCCCCAGCATTTT. It translates to CASSLYYRESQPQHF.

This rearrangement joins TRBV4-3 to TRBJ2-1, with 9 nucleotides matching TRBD2. After removal of 2 bases from V and 0 bases from J, the junction contained 8 bases not matched to a gene. Germline CDR1 is LGHNA and CDR2 is YSLEER. CDR3 length: 18 residues. The CDR3 region is CASSQPGWREGSYNEQFF. The CDR3 DNA is TGCGCCAGCAGCCAACCGGGGTGGCGGGAGGGCTCCTACAATGAGCAGTTCTTC.